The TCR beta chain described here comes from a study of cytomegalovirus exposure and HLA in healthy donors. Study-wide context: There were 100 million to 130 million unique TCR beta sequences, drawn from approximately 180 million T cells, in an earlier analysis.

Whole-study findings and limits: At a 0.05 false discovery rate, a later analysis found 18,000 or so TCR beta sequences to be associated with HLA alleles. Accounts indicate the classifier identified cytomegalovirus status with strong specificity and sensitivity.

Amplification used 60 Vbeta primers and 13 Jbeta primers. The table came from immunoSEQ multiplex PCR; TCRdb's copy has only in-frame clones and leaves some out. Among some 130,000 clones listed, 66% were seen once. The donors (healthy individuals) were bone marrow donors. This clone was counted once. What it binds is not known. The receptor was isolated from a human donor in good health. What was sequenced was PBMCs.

The CDR3 DNA follows: TGTGCCAGCAGCTTAGCGGGGGCGACTGACTTCTCTGGAAACACCATATATTTT. Its translation: CASSLAGATDFSGNTIYF. The V and J genes are TRBV7-6 and TRBJ1-3; D is perhaps TRBD1 (6 bases). This CDR3 comprises 18 residues. CDR1 and CDR2 from the germline V gene are SGHVS and FNYEAQ. V was shortened by 0 bases and J by 0 bases, with 15 bases between the two germline ends.